The rows below give T cell receptor beta chains drawn from one sample of a study of Tregs in tolerant kidney transplant recipients. Sequencing was performed with immunoSEQ multiplex PCR; in TCRdb, only in-frame clones are kept and a portion is missing. The sample holds around 86,000 clones, roughly nine tenths seen once. Sequenced here: CD4+ T cells from blood (PBMCs), sampled 24 months after the transplant. The source is a human patient who received a combined kidney and bone marrow transplant. The T cells may partly be graft donor cells. The CDR3 runs from the conserved cysteine through the conserved F or W. D genes are given only for firm matches. Part of the rows lack a size; the others show once, few, many or a class for expanded clones.

>TRBD2|TRBJ2-3|.|TRBV5-5
TGTGCCAGCAGCTTCCTTCTAGCGGGGGGGTCAGATACGCAGTATTTT
CASSFLLAGGSDTQYF
>TRBD1|TRBJ2-3|.|TRBV7-6
TGTGCCAGCAGCTTATTGGGGACAGGGCCCGGAGATACGCAGTATTTT
CASSLLGTGPGDTQYF
>TRBD1|TRBJ2-1|few|TRBV6-5
TGTGCCAGCAGACCGGGACAGGGTTACAATGAGCAGTTCTTC
CASRPGQGYNEQFF
>TRBD2|TRBJ2-1|once|TRBV6-4
TGTGCCAGCAGTCCGGGGAGGACTAGTCGCGGGGCTGAGCAGTTCTTC
CASSPGRTSRGAEQFF
>TRBD1|TRBJ1-2|few|TRBV10-3
TGTGCCATCATAGGTACGCAGGGGGCGCCTGAAGGCTACACCTTC
CAIIGTQGAPEGYTF
>TRBD2|TRBJ2-7|.|TRBV9
TGTGCCAGCAGCGTAGCTCTAGCGGGGGATGGTGCGCAGTACTTC
CASSVALAGDGAQYF
>.|TRBJ2-7|.|TRBV4-2
TGTGCCAGCAGCCAGCCGGACGGACAGTTCCACCTTACTGAGCAGTACTTC
CASSQPDGQFHLTEQYF
>TRBD1|TRBJ2-7|.|TRBV7-8
TGTGCCAGCAGCTTAGCGCGGGCAGGGGGCATTTTCAAGCAGTACTTC
CASSLARAGGIFKQYF
>TRBD2|TRBJ2-5|.|TRBV30
TGTGCCTGGAGTGTATTCAGGAGAAGCGGGGGGGAAGAGACCCAGTACTTC
CAWSVFRRSGGEETQYF
>TRBD1|TRBJ1-2|.|TRBV5-8
TGTGCCAGCAGCTTGGGTCAGGGGGATGGCTACACCTTC
CASSLGQGDGYTF
>.|TRBJ1-1|.|TRBV7-2
TGTGCCAGCAGCCCTGCAGGGAACACTGAAGCTTTCTTT
CASSPAGNTEAFF
>.|TRBJ1-1|.|TRBV27
TGTGCCAGCAGTCCGGTGGTGTGGGGCTTGAACACTGAAGCTTTCTTT
CASSPVVWGLNTEAFF
>TRBD1|TRBJ2-7|.|TRBV25-1
TGTGCCAGCAGGCCGTCAGCCGGGACAGGGAGGACCTACGAGCAGTACTTC
CASRPSAGTGRTYEQYF
>TRBD2|TRBJ2-1|.|TRBV7-3
TGTGCCAGCAGCTTAACGTTGGTGGGGACTAGCGGGATCCGTACAAATGAGCAGTTCTTC
CASSLTLVGTSGIRTNEQFF
>.|TRBJ2-3|.|TRBV7-8
TGTGCCAGCAGCTTAAAGTGGGGCCCCACAGATACGCAGTATTTT
CASSLKWGPTDTQYF